This passage covers 3 T cell receptor beta chains from one sample sequenced in a study of cytomegalovirus exposure and HLA in healthy donors. TCRdb's copy holds only in-frame clones and misses some; the assay was immunoSEQ multiplex PCR. The sample lists 150,000 to 250,000 clones; about three quarters were seen once. The specimen was PBMCs. Receptors originate from a woman in her 30s in good health and CMV-seronegative.

The chain links TRBV6-5 to TRBJ2-7, with 8 positions matching TRBD1. The CDR3 is made up of 15 amino acids. Per the germline V gene, CDR1 is MNHEY and CDR2 is SVGAGI. Trimming took 5 bases from V and 2 from J; bases not matched to a gene: 8. CDR3 nucleotide sequence: TGTGCCAGCAGTGGGATAGGACAGGGTACCTACGAGCAGTACTTC. Its translation: CASSGIGQGTYEQYF.

This clone occurred once. The chain carries TRBV12-5 and TRBJ2-5, with 12 bases identical to TRBD2. CDR1 and CDR2 (germline): LGHNT, FRNRAP. With 1 base clipped from V and 5 bases from J, the junction kept 5 bases outside the gene matches. The CDR3 sequence is 16 residues long. The CDR3 DNA reads as TGTGCTAGTGGTTTGGACGGGACTAGCGGGTTGGAGACCCAGTACTTC. Its translation: CASGLDGTSGLETQYF.

J is TRBJ2-7 and V is TRBV29-1; TRBD1 is a possible D gene (6 bases). Germline assignment: CDR1 SQVTM and CDR2 ANQGSEA. This CDR3 region has 14 residues. V gave up 2 bases and J gave up 3 bases, with 14 bases separating them. The CDR3: CSVELGRGIYEQYF. As DNA, the CDR3 is TGCAGCGTTGAACTTGGCAGGGGTATCTACGAGCAGTACTTC.